These T cell receptor beta chains were read from a single sample in a study of T cells in tumors after PD-1 blockade. TCRdb's copy holds only in-frame clones and misses some; the assay was immunoSEQ multiplex PCR. Among 13,000 to 15,000 clones listed, 55% to 70% were seen once. The sequences come from tumor tissue, collected after anti-PD-1 treatment. The source of these receptors is a human donor with cutaneous squamous cell carcinoma. Each CDR3 is given with its conserved first and last residue. Each record gives: CDR3 protein, D gene, J gene, clone size, CDR3 length, V gene. A D gene is named only where the DNA matches it firmly. The size of a clone is reported for some rows only, either as once, few or many, or as a class for expanded clones.

CASSQGQDEQFF . TRBJ2-1 . 12 TRBV7-9
CASSQDGPRADQPQHF . TRBJ1-5 . 16 TRBV4-2
CATSDFSGAGETQYF . TRBJ2-5 few 15 TRBV24-1
CASSRARGLAGGERYNEQFF TRBD2 TRBJ2-1 . 20 TRBV5-1
CAISESAGGYSNQPQHF . TRBJ1-5 . 17 TRBV10-3
CASSLSEVLLGQPQHF . TRBJ1-5 . 16 TRBV28
CASSRQGWGTDTQYF . TRBJ2-3 large 15 TRBV27
CASSPQPTEAFF . TRBJ1-1 . 12 TRBV18
CSAGDRGSGNTIYF TRBD1 TRBJ1-3 . 14 TRBV20-1
CASSYDGTVLYNEQFF TRBD1 TRBJ2-1 . 16 TRBV6-2/TRBV6-3
CASSPRGQGTNQPQHF TRBD1 TRBJ1-5 . 16 TRBV13
CASWANTEAFF . TRBJ1-1 medium-sized 11 TRBV28
CASSLGTGSYEQYF TRBD1 TRBJ2-7 . 14 TRBV7-2
CASSGAPFGYTF . TRBJ1-2 once 12 TRBV5-1
CASSPLLYEQYF . TRBJ2-7 few 12 TRBV6-2/TRBV6-3
CASSLSPGQINTEAFF . TRBJ1-1 . 16 TRBV27
CASSSRDRALEKLFF TRBD1 TRBJ1-4 once 15 TRBV7-8
CASSLGPAGAPTDTQYF TRBD2 TRBJ2-3 . 17 TRBV7-2
CASSFAGVYEQYF . TRBJ2-7 once 13 TRBV7-8
CASSLSVSGTEAFF . TRBJ1-1 . 14 TRBV5-1
CASMLAGGADTQYF TRBD2 TRBJ2-3 . 14 TRBV5-4